This T cell receptor (beta chain) was recovered during a study of PD-1 blockade in classical Hodgkin lymphoma. Across the study: Nivolumab 3 mg/kg was given intravenously every 2 weeks.

The V gene end was trimmed by 3 bases and the J gene end by 5 bases; junction bases not matched to a gene: 2. Germline V lookup: CDR1 SGHTA, CDR2 FQGNSA. The CDR3 runs to 15 residues. On this clone: Its antigen is not identified. The same CDR3 also results from other DNA sequences found in this sample.

Study-wide results and caveats: The drivers behind the repertoire differences, possibly disease activity or prior therapy, remain undefined. Whereas CD4+ TCR diversity had risen significantly by C4D1, CD8+ TCR diversity had not.

Repertoires were generated with immunoSEQ multiplex PCR, while TCRdb's copy carries only in-frame clones and drops some. The profile shows nearly 55,000 clones, roughly 80% of them singletons. Each patient experienced a relapse that followed autologous stem cell transplantation, and brentuximab vedotin exposure varied. Sequencing used peripheral blood mononuclear cells (PBMCs), obtained at baseline. The rearrangement uses TRBV7-2 and TRBJ2-1; 12 positions match TRBD2. This TCR was recovered from a human donor with classical Hodgkin lymphoma. The CDR3 reads CASSLTSGRHNEQFF. Written as DNA, the CDR3 is TGTGCCAGCAGCTTGACTAGCGGGAGACACAATGAGCAGTTCTTC.